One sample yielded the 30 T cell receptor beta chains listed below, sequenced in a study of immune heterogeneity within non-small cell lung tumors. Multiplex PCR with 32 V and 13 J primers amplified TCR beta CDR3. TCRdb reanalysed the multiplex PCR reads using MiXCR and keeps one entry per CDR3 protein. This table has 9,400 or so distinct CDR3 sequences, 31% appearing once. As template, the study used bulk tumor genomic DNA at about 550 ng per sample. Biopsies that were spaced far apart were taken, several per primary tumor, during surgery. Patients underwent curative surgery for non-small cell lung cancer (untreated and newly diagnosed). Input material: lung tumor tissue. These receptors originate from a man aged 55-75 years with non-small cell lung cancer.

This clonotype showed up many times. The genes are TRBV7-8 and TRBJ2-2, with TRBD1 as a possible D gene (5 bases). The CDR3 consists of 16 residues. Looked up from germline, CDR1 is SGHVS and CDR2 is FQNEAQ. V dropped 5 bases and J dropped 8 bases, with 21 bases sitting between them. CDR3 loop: CASSITSGRATGELFF. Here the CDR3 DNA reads TGTGCCAGCAGCATAACATCCGGCAGGGCAACTGGGGAGCTGTTTTTT.

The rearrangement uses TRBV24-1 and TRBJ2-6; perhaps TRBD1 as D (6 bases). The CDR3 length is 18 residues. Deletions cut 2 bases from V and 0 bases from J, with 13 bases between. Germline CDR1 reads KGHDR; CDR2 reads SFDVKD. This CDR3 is CATSDSQGRISGANVLTF. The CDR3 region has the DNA TGTGCCACCAGTGATTCACAGGGACGTATCTCTGGGGCCAACGTCCTGACTTTC.

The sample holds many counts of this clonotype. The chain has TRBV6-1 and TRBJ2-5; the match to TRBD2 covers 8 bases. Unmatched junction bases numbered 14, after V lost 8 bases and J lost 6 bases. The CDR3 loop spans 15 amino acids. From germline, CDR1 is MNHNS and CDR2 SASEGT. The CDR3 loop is CASVQFAGGGKTQYF. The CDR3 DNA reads TGTGCCAGCGTTCAGTTTGCGGGGGGCGGGAAGACCCAGTACTTC.

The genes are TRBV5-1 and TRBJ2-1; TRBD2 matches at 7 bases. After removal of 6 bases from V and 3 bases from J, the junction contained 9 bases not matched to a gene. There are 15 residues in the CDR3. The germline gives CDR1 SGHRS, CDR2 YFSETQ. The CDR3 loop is CASKQRSGNYNEQFF. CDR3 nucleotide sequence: TGCGCCAGCAAGCAAAGGAGCGGGAACTACAATGAGCAGTTCTTC.

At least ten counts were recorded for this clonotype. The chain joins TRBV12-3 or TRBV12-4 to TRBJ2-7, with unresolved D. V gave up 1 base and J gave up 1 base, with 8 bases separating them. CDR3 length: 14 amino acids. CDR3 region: CASSLGGVSYEQYF. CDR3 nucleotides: TGTGCCAGCAGTTTAGGTGGGGTGTCCTACGAGCAGTACTTC.

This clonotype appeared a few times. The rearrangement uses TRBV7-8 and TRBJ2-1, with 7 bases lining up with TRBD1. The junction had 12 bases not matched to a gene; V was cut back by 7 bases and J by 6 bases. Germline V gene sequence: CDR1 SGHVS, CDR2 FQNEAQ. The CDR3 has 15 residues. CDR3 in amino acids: CASTSGTDVTNEQFF. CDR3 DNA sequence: TGTGCCAGCACCTCCGGGACAGATGTCACCAATGAGCAGTTCTTC.

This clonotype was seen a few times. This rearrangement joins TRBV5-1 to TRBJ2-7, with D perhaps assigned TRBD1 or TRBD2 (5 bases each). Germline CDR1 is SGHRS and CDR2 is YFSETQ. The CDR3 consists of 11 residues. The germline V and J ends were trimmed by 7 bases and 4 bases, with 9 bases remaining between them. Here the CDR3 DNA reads TGCGCCAGCGGCGAGGGGTACGAGCAGTACTTC. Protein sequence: CASGEGYEQYF.

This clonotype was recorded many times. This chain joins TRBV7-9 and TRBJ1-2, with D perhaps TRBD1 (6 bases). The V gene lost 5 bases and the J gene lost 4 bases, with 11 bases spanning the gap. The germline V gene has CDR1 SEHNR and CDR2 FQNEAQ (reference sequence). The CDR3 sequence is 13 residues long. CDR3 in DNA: TGTGCCAGCAGCGGACAGCTTAGCTATGGCTACACCTTC. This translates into CASSGQLSYGYTF.

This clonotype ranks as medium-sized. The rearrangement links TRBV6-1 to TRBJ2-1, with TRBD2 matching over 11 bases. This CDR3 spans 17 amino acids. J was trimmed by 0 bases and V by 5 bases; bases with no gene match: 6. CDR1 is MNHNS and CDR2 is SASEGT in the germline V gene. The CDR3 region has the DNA TGTGCCAGCAGTTCTACGACTAGCGGGAACTCCTACAATGAGCAGTTCTTC. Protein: CASSSTTSGNSYNEQFF.

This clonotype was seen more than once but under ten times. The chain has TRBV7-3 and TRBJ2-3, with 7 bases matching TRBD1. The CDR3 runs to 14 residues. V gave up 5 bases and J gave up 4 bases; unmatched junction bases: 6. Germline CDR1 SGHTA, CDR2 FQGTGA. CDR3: CASSLGTVPDTQYF. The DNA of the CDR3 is TGTGCCAGCAGCCTAGGGACAGTACCAGATACGCAGTATTTT. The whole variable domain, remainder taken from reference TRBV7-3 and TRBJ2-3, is GAGVSQTPSNKVTEKGKYVELRCDPISGHTALYWYRQSLGQGPEFLIYFQGTGAADDSGLPNDRFFAVRPEGSVSTLKIQRTERGDSAVYLCASSLGTVPDTQYFGPGTRLTVL.

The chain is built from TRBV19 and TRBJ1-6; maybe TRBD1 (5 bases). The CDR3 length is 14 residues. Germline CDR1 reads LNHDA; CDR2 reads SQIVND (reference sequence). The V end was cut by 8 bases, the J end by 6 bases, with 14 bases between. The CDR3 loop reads CASSGGVFNSPLHF. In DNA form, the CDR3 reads TGTGCCAGTTCTGGGGGTGTCTTTAATTCACCCCTCCACTTT.

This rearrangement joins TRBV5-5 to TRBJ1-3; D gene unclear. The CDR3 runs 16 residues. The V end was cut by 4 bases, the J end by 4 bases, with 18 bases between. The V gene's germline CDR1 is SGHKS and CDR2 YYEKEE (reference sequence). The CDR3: CASSLSALPLGNTIYF. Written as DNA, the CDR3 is TGTGCCAGCAGCCTCTCTGCGCTGCCCCTAGGAAACACCATATATTTT.

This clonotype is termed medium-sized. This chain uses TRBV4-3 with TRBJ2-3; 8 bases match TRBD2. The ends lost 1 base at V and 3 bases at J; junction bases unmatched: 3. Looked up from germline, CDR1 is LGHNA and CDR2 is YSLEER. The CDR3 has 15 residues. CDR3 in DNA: TGCGCCAGCAGCCAAGGGAAGCGGGAGACAGATACGCAGTATTTT. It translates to CASSQGKRETDTQYF.

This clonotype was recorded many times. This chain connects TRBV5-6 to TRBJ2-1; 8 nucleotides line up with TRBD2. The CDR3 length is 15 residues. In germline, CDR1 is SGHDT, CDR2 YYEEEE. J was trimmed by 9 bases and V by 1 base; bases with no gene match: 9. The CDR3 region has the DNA TGTGCCAGCAGCTTGAAACTGGGGACTAGTGGTGAGCAGTTCTTC. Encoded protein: CASSLKLGTSGEQFF.

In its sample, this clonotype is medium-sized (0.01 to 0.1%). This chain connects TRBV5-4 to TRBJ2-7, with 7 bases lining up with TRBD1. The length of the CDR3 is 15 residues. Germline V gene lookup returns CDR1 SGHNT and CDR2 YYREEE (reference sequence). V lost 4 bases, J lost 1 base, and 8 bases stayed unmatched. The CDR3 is CASSQEATGSYEQYF. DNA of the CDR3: TGTGCCAGCAGCCAGGAGGCGACAGGGTCCTACGAGCAGTACTTC.

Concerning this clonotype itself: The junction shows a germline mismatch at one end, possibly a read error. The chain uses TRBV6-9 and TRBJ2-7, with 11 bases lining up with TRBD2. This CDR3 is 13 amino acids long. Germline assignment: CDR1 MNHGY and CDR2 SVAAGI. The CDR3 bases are TGCGCCAGCAGTTCGGGTACTAGCGGGAGGCAGTACTTC. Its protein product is CASSSGTSGRQYF.

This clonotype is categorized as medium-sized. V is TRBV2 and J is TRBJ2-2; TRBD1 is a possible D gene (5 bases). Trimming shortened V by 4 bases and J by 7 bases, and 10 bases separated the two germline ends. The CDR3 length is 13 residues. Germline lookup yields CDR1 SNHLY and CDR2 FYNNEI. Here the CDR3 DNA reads TGTGCCAGCAGTGTCGGACACCGCGGGGAGCTGTTTTTT. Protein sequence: CASSVGHRGELFF.

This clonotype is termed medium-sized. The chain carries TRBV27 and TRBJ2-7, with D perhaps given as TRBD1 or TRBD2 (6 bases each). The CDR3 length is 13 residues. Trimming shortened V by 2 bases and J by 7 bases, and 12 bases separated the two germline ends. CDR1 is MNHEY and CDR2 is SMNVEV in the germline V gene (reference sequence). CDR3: CASSLGGRWEQYF. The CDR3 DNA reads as TGTGCCAGCAGTTTAGGGGGGCGCTGGGAGCAGTACTTC.

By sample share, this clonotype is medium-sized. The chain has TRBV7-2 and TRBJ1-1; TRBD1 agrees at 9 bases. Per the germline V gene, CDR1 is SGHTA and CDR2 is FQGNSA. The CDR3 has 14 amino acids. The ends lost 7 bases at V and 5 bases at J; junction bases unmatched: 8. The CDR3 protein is CASTQTGGLTEAFF. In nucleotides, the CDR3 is TGTGCCAGCACCCAGACAGGGGGGCTTACTGAAGCTTTCTTT.

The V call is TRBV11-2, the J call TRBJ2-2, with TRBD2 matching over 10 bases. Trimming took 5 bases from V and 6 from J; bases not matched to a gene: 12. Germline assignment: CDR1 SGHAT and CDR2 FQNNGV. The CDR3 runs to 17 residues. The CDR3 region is CASSPFPLAGYPGELFF. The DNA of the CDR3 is TGTGCCAGCAGCCCCTTCCCACTAGCGGGATACCCCGGGGAGCTGTTTTTT.

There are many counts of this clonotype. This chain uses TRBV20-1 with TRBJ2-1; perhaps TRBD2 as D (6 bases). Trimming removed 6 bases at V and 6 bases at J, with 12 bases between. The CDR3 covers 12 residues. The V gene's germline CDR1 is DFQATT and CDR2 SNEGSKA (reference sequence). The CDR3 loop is CSAPGLFNEQFF. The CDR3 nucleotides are TGCAGTGCACCGGGACTCTTCAATGAGCAGTTCTTC.

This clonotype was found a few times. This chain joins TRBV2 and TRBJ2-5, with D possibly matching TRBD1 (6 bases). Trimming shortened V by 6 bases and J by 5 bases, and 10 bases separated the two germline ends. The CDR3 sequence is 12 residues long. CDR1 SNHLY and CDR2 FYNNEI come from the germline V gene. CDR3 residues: CASSRDNETQYF. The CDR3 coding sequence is TGTGCCAGCAGCCGGGACAACGAGACCCAGTACTTC.

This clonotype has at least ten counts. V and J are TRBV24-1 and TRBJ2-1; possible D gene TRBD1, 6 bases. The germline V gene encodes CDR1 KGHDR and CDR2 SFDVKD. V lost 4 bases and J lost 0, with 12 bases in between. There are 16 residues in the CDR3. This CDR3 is CATSERQVLSYNEQFF. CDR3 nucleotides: TGTGCCACCAGTGAGCGACAGGTTCTCTCCTACAATGAGCAGTTCTTC.

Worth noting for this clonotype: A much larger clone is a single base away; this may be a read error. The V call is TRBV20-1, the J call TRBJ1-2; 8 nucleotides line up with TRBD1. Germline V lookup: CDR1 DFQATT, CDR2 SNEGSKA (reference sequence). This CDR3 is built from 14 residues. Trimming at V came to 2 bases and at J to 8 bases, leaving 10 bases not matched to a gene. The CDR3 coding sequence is TGCAGTGCTAGACAGGGGGCCGAGTCGGGCGGCTACACCTTC. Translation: CSARQGAESGGYTF.

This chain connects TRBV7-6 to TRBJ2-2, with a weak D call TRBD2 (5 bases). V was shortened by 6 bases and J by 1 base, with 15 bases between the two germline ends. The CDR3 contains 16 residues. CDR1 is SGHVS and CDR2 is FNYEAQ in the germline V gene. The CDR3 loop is CASRSTGLMNTGELFF. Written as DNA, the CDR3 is TGTGCCAGCAGATCCACCGGACTGATGAACACCGGGGAGCTGTTTTTT.

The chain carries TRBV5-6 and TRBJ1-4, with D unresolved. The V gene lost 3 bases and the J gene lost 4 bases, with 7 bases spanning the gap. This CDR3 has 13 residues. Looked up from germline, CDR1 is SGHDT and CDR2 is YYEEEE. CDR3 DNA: TGTGCCAGCAGCTCACTAGATAATGAAAAACTGTTTTTT. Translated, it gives CASSSLDNEKLFF.

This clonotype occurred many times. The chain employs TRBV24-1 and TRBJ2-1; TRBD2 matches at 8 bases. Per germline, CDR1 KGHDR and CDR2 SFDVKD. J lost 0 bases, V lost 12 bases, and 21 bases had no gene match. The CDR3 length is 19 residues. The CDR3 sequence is CAETRPGIAGRSSYNEQFF. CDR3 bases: TGTGCCGAAACTCGGCCGGGGATAGCGGGACGGAGCTCCTACAATGAGCAGTTCTTC.

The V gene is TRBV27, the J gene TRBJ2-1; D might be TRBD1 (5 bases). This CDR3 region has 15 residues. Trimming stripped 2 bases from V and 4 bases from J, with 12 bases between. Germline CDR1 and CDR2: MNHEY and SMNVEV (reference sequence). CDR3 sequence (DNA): TGTGCCAGCAGTTTAAGGGGCGACCCATACAATGAGCAGTTCTTC. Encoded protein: CASSLRGDPYNEQFF.

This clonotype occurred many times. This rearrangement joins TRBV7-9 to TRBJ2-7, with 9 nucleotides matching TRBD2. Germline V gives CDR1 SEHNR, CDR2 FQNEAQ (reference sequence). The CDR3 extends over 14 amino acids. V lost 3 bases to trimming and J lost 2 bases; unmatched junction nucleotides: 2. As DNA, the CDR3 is TGTGCCAGCAGCTTCGCGGGAGGGCCCTACGAGCAGTACTTC. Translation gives CASSFAGGPYEQYF. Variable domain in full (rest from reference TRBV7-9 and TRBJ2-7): DTGVSQNPRHKITKRGQNVTFRCDPISEHNRLYWYRQTLGQGPEFLTYFQNEAQLEKSRLLSDRFSAERPKGSFSTLEIQRTEQGDSAMYLCASSFAGGPYEQYFGPGTRLTVT.

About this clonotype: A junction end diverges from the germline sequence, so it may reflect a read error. In DNA form, the CDR3 reads TGCGCCAGCAGCCCTCGGATTGAGAACACTGAAACTTTCTTT. Translating it yields CASSPRIENTETFF. V gene TRBV5-1 combines with J gene TRBJ1-1; D uncertain. Germline CDR1 and CDR2: SGHRS and YFSETQ. The CDR3 sequence is 14 residues long.